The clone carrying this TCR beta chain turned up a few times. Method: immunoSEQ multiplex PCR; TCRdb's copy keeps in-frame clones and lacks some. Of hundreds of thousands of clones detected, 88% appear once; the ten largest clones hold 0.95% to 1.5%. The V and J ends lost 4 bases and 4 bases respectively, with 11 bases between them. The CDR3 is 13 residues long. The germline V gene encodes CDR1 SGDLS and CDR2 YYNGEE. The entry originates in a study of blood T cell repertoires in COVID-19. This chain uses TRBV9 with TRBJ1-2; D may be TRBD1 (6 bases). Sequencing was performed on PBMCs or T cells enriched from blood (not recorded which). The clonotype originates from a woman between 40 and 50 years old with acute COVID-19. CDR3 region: CASSRTETYGYTF. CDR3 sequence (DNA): TGTGCCAGCAGCCGGACAGAGACCTATGGCTACACCTTC.